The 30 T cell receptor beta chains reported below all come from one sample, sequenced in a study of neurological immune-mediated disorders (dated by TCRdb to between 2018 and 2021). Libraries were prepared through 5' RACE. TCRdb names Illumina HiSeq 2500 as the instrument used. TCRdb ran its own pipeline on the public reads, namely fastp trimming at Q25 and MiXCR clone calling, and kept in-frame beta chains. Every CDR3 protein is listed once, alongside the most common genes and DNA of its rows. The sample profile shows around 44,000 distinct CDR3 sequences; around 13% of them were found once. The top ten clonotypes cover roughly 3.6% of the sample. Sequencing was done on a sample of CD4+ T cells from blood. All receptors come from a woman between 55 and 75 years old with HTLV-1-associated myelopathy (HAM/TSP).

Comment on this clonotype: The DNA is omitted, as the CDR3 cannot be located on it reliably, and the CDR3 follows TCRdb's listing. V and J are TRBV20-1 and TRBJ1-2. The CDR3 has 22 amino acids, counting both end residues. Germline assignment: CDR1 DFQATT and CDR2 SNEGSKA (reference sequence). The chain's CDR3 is CSAGDSALYLCASSSQGYGYTF.

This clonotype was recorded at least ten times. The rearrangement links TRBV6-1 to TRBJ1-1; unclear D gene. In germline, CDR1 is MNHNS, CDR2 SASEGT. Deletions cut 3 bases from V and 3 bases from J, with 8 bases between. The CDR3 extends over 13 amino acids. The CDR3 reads CASSDTGDTEAFF. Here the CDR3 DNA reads TGTGCCAGCAGTGACACGGGTGACACTGAAGCTTTCTTT.

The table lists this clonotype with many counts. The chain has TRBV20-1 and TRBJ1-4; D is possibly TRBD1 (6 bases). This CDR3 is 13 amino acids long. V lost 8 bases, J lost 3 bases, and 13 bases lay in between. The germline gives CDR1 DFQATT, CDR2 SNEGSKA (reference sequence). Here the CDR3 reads CSCRGRANEKLFF. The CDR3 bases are TGCAGTTGCCGGGGGCGGGCTAATGAAAAACTGTTTTTT.

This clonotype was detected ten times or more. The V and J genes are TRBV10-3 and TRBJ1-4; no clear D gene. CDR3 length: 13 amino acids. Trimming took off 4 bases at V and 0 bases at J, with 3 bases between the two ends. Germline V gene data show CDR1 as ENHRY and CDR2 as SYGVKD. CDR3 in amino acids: CAISGTTNEKLFF. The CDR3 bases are TGTGCCATCAGTGGCACAACTAATGAAAAACTGTTTTTT.

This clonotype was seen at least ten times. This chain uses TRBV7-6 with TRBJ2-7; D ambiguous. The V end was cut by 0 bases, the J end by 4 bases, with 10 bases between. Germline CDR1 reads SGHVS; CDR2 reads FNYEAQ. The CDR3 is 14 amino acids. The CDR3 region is CASSLASTAYEQYF. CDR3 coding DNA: TGTGCCAGCAGCTTAGCTAGCACAGCTTACGAGCAGTACTTC.

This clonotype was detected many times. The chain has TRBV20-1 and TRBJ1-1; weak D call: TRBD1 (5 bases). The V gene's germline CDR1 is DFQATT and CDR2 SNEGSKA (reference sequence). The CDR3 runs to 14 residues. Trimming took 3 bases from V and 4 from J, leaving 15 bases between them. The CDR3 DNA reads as TGCAGTGCTAGTAATCGGCGTACAGGCACTGAAGCTTTCTTT. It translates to CSASNRRTGTEAFF.

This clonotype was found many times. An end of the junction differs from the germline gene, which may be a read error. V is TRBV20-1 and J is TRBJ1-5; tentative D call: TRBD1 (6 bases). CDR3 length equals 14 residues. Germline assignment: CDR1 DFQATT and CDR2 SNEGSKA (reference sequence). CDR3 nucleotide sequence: TGTAGTGCTACCCCGGACAGACGGGATCAGCCCCAGCATTTT. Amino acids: CSATPDRRDQPQHF.

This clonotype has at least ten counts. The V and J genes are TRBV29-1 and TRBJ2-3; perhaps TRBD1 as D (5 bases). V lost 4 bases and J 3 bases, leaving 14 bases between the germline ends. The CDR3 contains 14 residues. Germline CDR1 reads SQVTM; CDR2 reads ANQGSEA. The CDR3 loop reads CSVVRRAGTDTQYF. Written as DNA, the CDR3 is TGCAGCGTTGTTCGCAGGGCAGGGACAGATACGCAGTATTTT.

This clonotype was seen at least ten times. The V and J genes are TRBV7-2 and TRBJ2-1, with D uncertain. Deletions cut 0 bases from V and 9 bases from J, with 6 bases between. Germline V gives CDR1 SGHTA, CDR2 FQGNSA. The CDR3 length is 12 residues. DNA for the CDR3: TGTGCCAGCAGCTTAGCGCCTGGTGAGCAGTTCTTC. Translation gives CASSLAPGEQFF.

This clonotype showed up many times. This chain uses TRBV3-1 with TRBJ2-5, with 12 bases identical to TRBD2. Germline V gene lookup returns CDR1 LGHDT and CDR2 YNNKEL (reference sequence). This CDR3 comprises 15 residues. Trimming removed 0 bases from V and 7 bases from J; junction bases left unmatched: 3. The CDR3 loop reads CASSQDLTSGGTQYF. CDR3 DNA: TGTGCCAGCAGCCAAGATTTGACTAGCGGGGGGACCCAGTACTTC.

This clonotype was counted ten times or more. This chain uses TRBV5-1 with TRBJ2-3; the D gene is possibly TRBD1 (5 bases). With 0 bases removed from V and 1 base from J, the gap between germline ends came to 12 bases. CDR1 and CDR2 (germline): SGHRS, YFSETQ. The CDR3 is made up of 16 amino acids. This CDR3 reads CASSLDGAKGTDTQYF. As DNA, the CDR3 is TGCGCCAGCAGCTTGGATGGGGCTAAAGGCACAGATACGCAGTATTTT.

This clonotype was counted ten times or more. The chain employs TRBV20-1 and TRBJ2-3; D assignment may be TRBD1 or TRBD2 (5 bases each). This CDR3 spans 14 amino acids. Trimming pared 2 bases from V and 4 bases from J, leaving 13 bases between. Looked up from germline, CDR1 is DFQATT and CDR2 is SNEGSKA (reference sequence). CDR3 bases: TGCAGTGCTAGACCCGGGGCAGGCGCAGATACGCAGTATTTT. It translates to CSARPGAGADTQYF.

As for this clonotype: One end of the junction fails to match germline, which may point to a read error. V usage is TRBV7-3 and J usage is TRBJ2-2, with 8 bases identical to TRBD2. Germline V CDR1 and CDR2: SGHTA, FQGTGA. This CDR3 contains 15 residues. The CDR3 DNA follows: TGTGCCAGCAGTGTTAACGGGGGGGGCACCTGGGAGCTGTTTTTT. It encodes CASSVNGGGTWELFF.

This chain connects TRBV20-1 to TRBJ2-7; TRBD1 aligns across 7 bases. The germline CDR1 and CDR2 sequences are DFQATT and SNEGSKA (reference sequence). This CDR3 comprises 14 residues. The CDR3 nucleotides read TGCGGGGCCCACCTGGGGCAGGGGGTCTACGAGCAGTACTTC. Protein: CGAHLGQGVYEQYF.

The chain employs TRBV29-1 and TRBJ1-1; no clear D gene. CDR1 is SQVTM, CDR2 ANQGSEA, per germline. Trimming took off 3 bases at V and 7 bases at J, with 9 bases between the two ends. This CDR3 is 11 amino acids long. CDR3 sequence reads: CSVDGVNEAFF. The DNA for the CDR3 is TGCAGCGTTGACGGGGTCAATGAAGCTTTCTTT. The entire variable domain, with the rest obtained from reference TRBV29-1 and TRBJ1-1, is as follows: SAVISQKPSRDICQRGTSLTIQCQVDSQVTMMFWYRQQPGQSLTLIATANQGSEATYESGFVIDKFPISRPNLTFSTLTVSNMSPEDSSIYLCSVDGVNEAFFGQGTRLTVV.

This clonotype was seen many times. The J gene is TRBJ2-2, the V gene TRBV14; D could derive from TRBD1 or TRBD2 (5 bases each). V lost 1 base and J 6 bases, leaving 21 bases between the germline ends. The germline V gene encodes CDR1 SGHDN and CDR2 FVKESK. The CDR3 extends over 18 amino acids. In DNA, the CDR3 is TGTGCCAGCAGCCAAGCTGACCCGAGAGGGGCCCGATCCGGGGAGCTGTTTTTT. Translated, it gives CASSQADPRGARSGELFF.

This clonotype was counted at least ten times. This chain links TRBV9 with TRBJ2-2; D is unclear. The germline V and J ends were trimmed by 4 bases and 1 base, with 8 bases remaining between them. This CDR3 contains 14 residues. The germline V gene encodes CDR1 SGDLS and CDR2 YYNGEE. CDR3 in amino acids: CASSFSQNTGELFF. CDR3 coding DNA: TGTGCCAGCAGCTTCAGCCAGAACACCGGGGAGCTGTTTTTT. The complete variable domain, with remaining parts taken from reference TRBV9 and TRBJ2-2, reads DSGVTQTPKHLITATGQRVTLRCSPRSGDLSVYWYQQSLDQGLQFLIQYYNGEERAKGNILERFSAQQFPDLHSELNLSSLELGDSALYFCASSFSQNTGELFFGEGSRLTVL.

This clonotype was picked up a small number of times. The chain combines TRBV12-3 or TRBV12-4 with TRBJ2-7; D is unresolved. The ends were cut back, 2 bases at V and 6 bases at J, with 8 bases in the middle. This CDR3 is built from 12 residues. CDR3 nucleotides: TGTGCCAGCAGTTTAAACGTTATCGAGCAGTACTTC. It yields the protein CASSLNVIEQYF.

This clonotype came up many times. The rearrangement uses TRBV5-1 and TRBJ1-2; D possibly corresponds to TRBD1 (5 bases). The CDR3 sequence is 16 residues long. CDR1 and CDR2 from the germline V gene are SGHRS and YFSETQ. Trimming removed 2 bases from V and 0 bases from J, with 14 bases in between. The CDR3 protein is CASSFSRDASNYGYTF. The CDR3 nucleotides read TGCGCCAGCAGCTTCTCCCGGGACGCATCTAACTATGGCTACACCTTC.

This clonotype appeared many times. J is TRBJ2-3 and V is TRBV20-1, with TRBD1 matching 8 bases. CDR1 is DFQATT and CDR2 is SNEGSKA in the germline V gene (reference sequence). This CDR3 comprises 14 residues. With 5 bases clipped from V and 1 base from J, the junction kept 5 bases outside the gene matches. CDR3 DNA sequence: TGCAGTGCTGCGGACAGGGTTGGCACAGATACGCAGTATTTT. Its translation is CSAADRVGTDTQYF.

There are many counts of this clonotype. In nucleotides, the CDR3 is TGCGCCAGCAGCTTATTGACGGCGAACAGCGCAATGGGGGGGGCTTTCTTT. As protein: CASSLLTANSAMGGAFF. The chain uses TRBV5-1 and TRBJ1-1; D is perhaps TRBD1 (5 bases). CDR3 length: 17 amino acids. The V end lost 2 bases, the J end lost 11 bases, and 28 bases lay between the germline ends. Germline CDR1 is SGHRS and CDR2 is YFSETQ.

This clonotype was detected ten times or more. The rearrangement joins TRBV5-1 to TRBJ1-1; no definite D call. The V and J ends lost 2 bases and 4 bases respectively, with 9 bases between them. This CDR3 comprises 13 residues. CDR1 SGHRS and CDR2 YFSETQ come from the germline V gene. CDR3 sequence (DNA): TGCGCCAGCAGCTTACGTCTATCCACTGAAGCTTTCTTT. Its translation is CASSLRLSTEAFF. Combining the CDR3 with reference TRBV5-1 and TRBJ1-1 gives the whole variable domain KAGVTQTPRYLIKTRGQQVTLSCSPISGHRSVSWYQQTPGQGLQFLFEYFSETQRNKGNFPGRFSGRQFSNSRSEMNVSTLELGDSALYLCASSLRLSTEAFFGQGTRLTVV.

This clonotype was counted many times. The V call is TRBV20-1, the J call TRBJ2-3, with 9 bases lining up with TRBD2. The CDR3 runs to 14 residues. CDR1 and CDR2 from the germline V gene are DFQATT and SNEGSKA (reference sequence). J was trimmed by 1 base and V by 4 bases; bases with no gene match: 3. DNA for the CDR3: TGCAGTGCTAAACTAGCGGGTGGCACAGATACGCAGTATTTT. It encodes CSAKLAGGTDTQYF.

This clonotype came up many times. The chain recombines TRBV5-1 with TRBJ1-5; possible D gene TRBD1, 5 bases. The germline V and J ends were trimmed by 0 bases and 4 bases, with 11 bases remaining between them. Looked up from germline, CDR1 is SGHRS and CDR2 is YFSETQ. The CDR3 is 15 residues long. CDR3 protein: CASSLAGDPNQPQHF. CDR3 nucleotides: TGCGCCAGCAGCTTGGCGGGGGACCCGAATCAGCCCCAGCATTTT.

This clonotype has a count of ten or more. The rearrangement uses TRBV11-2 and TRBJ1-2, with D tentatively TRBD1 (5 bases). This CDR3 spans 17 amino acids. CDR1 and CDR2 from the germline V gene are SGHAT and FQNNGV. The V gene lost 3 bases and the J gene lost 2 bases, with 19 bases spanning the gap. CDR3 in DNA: TGTGCCAGCAGCTTGGAGAAGACAGCCCAAGGAAACTATGGCTACACCTTC. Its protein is CASSLEKTAQGNYGYTF.

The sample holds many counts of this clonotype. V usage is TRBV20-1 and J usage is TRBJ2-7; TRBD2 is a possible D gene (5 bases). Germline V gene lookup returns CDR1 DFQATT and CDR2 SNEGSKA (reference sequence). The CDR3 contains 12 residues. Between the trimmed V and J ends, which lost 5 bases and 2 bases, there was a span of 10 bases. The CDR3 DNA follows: TGCAGTGCTCCGACCGGGGCCTACGAGCAGTACTTC. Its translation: CSAPTGAYEQYF.

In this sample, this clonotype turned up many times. In DNA form, the CDR3 reads TGCGCCAGCAGTGAGAGGGGCGGCACTGGTGGCTACACCTTC. Residues: CASSERGGTGGYTF. The chain uses TRBV10-2 and TRBJ1-2, with D perhaps matching TRBD1 (5 bases). V lost 2 bases and J 7 bases, leaving 14 bases between the germline ends. Germline V gene data show CDR1 as WSHSY and CDR2 as SAAADI. The CDR3 is made up of 14 amino acids.

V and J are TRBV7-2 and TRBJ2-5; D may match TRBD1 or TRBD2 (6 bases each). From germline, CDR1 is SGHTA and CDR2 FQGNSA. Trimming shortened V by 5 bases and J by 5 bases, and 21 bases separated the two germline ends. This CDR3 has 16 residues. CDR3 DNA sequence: TGTGCCAGCAGCCCCACAAGCCTGGGGGGCTCCGAGACCCAGTACTTC. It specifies CASSPTSLGGSETQYF. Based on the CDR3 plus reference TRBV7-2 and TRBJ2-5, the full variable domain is GAGVSQSPSNKVTEKGKDVELRCDPISGHTALYWYRQSLGQGLEFLIYFQGNSAPDKSGLPSDRFSAERTGGSVSTLTIQRTQQEDSAVYLCASSPTSLGGSETQYFGPGTRLLVL.

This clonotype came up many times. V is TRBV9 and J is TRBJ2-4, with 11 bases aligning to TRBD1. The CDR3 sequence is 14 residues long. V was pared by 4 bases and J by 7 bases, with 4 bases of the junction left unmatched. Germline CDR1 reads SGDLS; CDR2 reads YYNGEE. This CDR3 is CASSPRDRGNIQYF. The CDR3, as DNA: TGTGCCAGCAGCCCACGGGACAGGGGGAACATTCAGTACTTC. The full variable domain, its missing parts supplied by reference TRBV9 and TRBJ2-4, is DSGVTQTPKHLITATGQRVTLRCSPRSGDLSVYWYQQSLDQGLQFLIQYYNGEERAKGNILERFSAQQFPDLHSELNLSSLELGDSALYFCASSPRDRGNIQYFGAGTRLSVL.

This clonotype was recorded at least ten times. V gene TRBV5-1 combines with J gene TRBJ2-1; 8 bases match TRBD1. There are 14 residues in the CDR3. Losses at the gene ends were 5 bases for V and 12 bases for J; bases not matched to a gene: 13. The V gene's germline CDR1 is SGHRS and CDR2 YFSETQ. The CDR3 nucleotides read TGCGCCAGCAGGCTTGGGACAGGTGGGCCGGGGCAGTTCTTC. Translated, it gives CASRLGTGGPGQFF.